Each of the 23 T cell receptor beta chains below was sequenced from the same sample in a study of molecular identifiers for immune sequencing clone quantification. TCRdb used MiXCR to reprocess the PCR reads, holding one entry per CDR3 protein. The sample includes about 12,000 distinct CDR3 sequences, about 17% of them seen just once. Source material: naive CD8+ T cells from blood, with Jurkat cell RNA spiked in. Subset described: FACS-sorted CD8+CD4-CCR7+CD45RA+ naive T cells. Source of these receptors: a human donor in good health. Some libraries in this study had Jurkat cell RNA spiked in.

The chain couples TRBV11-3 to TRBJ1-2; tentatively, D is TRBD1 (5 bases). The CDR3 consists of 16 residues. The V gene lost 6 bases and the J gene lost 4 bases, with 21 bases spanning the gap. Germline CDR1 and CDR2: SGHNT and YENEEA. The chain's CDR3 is CASSPPGTGGLYGYTF. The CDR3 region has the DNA TGTGCCAGCAGTCCCCCCGGGACTGGAGGTCTCTATGGCTACACCTTC. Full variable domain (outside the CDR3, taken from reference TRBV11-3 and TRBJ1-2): EAGVVQSPRYKIIEKKQPVAFWCNPISGHNTLYWYLQNLGQGPELLIRYENEEAVDDSQLPKDRFSAERLKGVDSTLKIQPAELGDSAVYLCASSPPGTGGLYGYTFGSGTRLTVV.

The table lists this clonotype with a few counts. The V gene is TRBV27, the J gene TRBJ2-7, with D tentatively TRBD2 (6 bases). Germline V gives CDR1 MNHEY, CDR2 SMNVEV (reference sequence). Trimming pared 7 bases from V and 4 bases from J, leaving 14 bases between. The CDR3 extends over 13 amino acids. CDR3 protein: CASNFGGRYEQYF. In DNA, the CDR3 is TGTGCCAGCAATTTCGGAGGGAGATACGAGCAGTACTTC.

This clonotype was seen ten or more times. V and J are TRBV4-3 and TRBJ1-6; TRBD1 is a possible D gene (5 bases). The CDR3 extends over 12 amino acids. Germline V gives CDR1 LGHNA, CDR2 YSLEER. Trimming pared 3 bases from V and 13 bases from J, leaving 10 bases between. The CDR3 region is CASSQGEGPLHF. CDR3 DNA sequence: TGCGCCAGCAGCCAGGGTGAGGGGCCCCTCCACTTT.

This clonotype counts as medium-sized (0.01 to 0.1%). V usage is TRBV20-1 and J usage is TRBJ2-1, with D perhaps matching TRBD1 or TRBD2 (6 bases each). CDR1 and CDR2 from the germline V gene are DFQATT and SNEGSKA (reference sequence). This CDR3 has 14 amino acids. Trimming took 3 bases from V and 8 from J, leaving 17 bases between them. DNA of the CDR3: TGCAGTGCTAGCGAGGGGGGCAGGCCCGATGAGCAGTTCTTC. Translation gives CSASEGGRPDEQFF.

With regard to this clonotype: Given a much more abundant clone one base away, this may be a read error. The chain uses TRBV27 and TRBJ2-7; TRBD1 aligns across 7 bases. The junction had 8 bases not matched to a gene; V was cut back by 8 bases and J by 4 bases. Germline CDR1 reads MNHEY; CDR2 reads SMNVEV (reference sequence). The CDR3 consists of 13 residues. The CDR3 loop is CASGPQGIYEQYF. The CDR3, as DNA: TGTGCCAGCGGTCCACAGGGGATTTACGAGCAGTACTTC.

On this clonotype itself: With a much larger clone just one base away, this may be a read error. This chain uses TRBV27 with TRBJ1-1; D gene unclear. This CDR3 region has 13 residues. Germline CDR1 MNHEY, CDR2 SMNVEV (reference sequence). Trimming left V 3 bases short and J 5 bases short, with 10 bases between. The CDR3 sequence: CASSLGLGTEAFF. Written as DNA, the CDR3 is TGTGCCAGCAGTTTGGGTCTTGGAACTGAAGCTTTCTTT.

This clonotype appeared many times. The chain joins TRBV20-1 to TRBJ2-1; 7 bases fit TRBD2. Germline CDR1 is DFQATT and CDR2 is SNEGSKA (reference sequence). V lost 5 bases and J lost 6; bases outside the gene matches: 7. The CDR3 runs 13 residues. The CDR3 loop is CSAEGGGSNEQFF. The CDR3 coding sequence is TGCAGTGCTGAGGGAGGCGGGAGCAATGAGCAGTTCTTC.

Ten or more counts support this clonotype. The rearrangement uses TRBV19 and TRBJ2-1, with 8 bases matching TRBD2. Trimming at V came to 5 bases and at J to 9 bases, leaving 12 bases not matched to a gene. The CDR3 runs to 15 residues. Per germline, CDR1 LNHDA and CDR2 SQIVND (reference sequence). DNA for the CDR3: TGTGCCAGTAGTGCCTCAAGCGGGAGCAACCGTGAGCAGTTCTTC. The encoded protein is CASSASSGSNREQFF. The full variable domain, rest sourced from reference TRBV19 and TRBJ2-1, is DGGITQSPKYLFRKEGQNVTLSCEQNLNHDAMYWYRQDPGQGLRLIYYSQIVNDFQKGDIAEGYSVSREKKESFPLTVTSAQKNPTAFYLCASSASSGSNREQFFGPGTRLTVL.

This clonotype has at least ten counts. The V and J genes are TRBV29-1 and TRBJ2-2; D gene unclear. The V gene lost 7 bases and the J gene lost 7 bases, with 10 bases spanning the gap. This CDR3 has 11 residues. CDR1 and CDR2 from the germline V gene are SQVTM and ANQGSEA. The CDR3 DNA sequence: TGCAGCGCCGGACGCGACGGGGAGCTGTTTTTT. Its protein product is CSAGRDGELFF.

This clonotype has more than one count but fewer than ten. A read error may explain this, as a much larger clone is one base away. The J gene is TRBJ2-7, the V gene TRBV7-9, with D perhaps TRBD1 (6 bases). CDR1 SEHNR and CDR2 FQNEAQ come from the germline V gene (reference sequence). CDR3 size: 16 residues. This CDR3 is CASSSSFEGVTYEEYF. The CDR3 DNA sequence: TGTGCCAGCAGCTCGAGCTTTGAGGGGGTCACCTACGAGGAGTACTTC.

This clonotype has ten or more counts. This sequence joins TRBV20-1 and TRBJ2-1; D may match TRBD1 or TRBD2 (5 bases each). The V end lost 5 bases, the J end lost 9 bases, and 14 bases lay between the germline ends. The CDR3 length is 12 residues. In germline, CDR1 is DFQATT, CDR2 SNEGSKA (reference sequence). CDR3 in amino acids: CSAGAGGSEQFF. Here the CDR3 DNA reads TGCAGTGCTGGGGCCGGAGGTAGTGAGCAGTTCTTC.

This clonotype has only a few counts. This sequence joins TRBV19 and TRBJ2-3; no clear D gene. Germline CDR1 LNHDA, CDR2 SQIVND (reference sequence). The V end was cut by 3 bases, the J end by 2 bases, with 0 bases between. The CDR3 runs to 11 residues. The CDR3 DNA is TGTGCCAGTAGTATCACAGATACGCAGTATTTT. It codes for CASSITDTQYF.

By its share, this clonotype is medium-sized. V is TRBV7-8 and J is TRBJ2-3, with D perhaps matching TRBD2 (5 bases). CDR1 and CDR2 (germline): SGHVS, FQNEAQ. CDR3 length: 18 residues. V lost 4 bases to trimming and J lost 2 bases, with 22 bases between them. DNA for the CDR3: TGTGCCAGCAGCTCGATTCACGGGGATAAAACCTTCACAGATACGCAGTATTTT. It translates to CASSSIHGDKTFTDTQYF.

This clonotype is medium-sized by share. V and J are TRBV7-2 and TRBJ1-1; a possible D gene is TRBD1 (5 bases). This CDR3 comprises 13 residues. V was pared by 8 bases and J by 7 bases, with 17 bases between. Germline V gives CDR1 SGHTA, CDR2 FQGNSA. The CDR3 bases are TGTGCCAGCTCAACAGGATGGAGCATTGAAGCTTTCTTT. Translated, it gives CASSTGWSIEAFF.

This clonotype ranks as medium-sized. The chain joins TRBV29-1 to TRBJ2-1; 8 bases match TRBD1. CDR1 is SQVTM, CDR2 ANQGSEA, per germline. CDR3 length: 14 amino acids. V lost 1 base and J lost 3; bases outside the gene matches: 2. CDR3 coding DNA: TGCAGCGTTGAAGGACAGGGGAGCTACAATGAGCAGTTCTTC. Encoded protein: CSVEGQGSYNEQFF.

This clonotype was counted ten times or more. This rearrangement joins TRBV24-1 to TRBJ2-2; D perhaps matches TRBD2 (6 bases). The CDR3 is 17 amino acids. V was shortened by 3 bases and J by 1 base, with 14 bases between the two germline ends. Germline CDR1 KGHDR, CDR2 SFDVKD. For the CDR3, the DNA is TGTGCCACCAGTGATAGGGCTAGCGCGATGAACACCGGGGAGCTGTTTTTT. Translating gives CATSDRASAMNTGELFF.

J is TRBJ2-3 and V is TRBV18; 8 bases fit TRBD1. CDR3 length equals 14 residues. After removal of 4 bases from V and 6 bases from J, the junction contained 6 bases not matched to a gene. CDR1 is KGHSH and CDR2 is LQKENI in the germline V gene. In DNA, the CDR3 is TGTGCCAGCTCACACCCGGACAGGGTGGATACGCAGTATTTT. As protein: CASSHPDRVDTQYF.

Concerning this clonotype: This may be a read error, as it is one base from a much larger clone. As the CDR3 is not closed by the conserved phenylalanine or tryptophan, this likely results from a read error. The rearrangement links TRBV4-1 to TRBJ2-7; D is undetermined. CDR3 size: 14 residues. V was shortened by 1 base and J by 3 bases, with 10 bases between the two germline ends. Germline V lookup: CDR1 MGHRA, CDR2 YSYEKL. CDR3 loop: CASSQVGGFYEQYL. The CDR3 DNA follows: TGCGCCAGCAGCCAAGTGGGCGGTTTCTACGAGCAGTACCTC.

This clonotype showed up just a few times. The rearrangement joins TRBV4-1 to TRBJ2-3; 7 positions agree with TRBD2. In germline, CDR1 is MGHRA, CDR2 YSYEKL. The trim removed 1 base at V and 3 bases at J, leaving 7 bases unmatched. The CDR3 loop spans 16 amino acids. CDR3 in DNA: TGCGCCAGCAGCCAAGTTTGGGCGGGAGAAACAGATACGCAGTATTTT. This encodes CASSQVWAGETDTQYF.

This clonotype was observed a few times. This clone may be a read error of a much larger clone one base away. DNA for the CDR3: TGTACCAGCAGCTTAGCGGACAGGGAACCCGATACGCAGTATTTT. Its protein is CTSSLADREPDTQYF. This chain uses TRBV7-9 with TRBJ2-3; 8 bases fit TRBD1. CDR3 length: 15 residues. Looked up from germline, CDR1 is SEHNR and CDR2 is FQNEAQ (reference sequence). Complete variable domain (other parts from reference TRBV7-9 and TRBJ2-3): DTGVSQNPRHKITKRGQNVTFRCDPISEHNRLYWYRQTLGQGPEFLTYFQNEAQLEKSRLLSDRFSAERPKGSFSTLEIQRTEQGDSAMYLCTSSLADREPDTQYFGPGTRLTVL.

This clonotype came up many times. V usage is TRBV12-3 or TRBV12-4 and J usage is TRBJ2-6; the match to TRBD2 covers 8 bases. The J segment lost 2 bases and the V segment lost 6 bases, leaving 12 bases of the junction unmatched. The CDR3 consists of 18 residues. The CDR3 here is CASSLGASGLPGANVLTF. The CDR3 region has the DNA TGTGCCAGCAGCCTAGGGGCTAGCGGGCTCCCTGGGGCCAACGTCCTGACTTTC.

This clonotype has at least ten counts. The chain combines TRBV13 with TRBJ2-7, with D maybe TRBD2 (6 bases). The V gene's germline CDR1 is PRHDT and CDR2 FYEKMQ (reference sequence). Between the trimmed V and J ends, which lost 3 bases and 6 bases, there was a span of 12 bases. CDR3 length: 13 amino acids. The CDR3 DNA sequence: TGTGCCAGCAGCTTCAGTTCGGGGGTCGAGCAGTACTTC. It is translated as CASSFSSGVEQYF.

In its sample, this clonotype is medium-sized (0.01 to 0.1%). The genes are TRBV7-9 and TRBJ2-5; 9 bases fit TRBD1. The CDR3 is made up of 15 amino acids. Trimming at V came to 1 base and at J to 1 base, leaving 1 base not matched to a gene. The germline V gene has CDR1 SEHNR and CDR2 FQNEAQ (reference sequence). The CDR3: CASSLVQGAQETQYF. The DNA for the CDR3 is TGTGCCAGCAGCTTAGTACAGGGGGCCCAAGAGACCCAGTACTTC.